The T cell receptor (beta chain) under discussion was sequenced for a study of shared clonotypes between healthy human individuals. Germline CDR1 reads SEHNR; CDR2 reads FQNEAQ (reference sequence). This CDR3 comprises 13 residues. Trimming cost V 4 bases and J 3 bases, with 9 bases left between them. CD8 cells classed as naive were CD45RO-negative and positively selected for CCR7, excluding terminally differentiated effector memory CD45RA+ cells. Sequencing used immunoSEQ multiplex PCR; TCRdb keeps in-frame clones, though not all of them. The table includes roughly 1,800,000 clones, less than 95% detected once.

The receptor's source is a man aged 18-30 years in good health. Material: naive CD8+ T cells sorted from blood. The chain is built from TRBV7-9 and TRBJ2-5; D gene unclear. The CDR3 loop reads CASSSPTKETQYF. DNA for the CDR3: TGTGCCAGCAGCTCCCCTACTAAAGAGACCCAGTACTTC.